This passage covers 5 T cell receptor beta chains from one sample sequenced in a study of CD8 T cells in ankylosing spondylitis. TCRdb reprocessed the 5' RACE reads via MiXCR and lists one record per CDR3 protein. This sample has approximately 180,000 distinct CDR3 sequences; approximately 18% occur once, and the top ten carry around 4.5%. Specimen: blood, either unsorted or a sorted T cell fraction (not recorded which). These receptors all stem from a male donor between 10 and 30 years old with ankylosing spondylitis or in good health (not recorded which).

V gene TRBV11-3 combines with J gene TRBJ2-6; D uncertain. The CDR3 runs 13 residues. Per germline, CDR1 SGHNT and CDR2 YENEEA. Trimming removed 6 bases at V and 2 bases at J, with 5 bases between. The CDR3 nucleotides are TGTGCCAGCAGTCGAACTGGGGCCAACGTCCTGACTTTC. Translation: CASSRTGANVLTF.

This clonotype showed up many times. The CDR3 loop is CASSLQGTDSGNTIYF. The CDR3 bases are TGTGCCAGCAGCCTACAAGGGACGGATTCTGGAAACACCATATATTTT. The genes are TRBV7-2 and TRBJ1-3; D possibly corresponds to TRBD1 (5 bases). In germline, CDR1 is SGHTA, CDR2 FQGNSA. The CDR3 runs 16 residues. The V end lost 5 bases, the J end lost 1 base, and 15 bases lay between the germline ends.

This clonotype was seen ten or more times. This sequence joins TRBV5-6 and TRBJ2-7, with D possibly matching TRBD1 (5 bases). This CDR3 spans 14 amino acids. Germline lookup yields CDR1 SGHDT and CDR2 YYEEEE. The ends were cut back, 3 bases at V and 3 bases at J, with 13 bases in the middle. The CDR3 protein is CASSSNSDSYEQYF. As DNA, the CDR3 is TGTGCCAGCAGCTCAAATTCCGACAGCTACGAGCAGTACTTC.

There are many counts of this clonotype. The chain's CDR3 is CASSPRRAGGYTF. The CDR3 DNA follows: TGTGCCAGCTCACCACGCAGGGCTGGGGGCTACACCTTC. V gene TRBV18 combines with J gene TRBJ1-2; TRBD1 might be the D (5 bases). Germline CDR1 reads KGHSH; CDR2 reads LQKENI. The ends were cut back, 1 base at V and 8 bases at J, with 11 bases in the middle. The CDR3 sequence is 13 residues long.

This clonotype was observed at least ten times. The V and J genes are TRBV28 and TRBJ2-1; D possibly corresponds to TRBD1 (7 bases). CDR1 and CDR2 (germline): MDHEN, SYDVKM. The CDR3 consists of 14 residues. Trimming took off 5 bases at V and 6 bases at J, with 14 bases between the two ends. CDR3: CASSLTGRSNEQFF. CDR3 DNA sequence: TGTGCCAGCAGTCTGACAGGGAGGTCCAATGAGCAGTTCTTC.